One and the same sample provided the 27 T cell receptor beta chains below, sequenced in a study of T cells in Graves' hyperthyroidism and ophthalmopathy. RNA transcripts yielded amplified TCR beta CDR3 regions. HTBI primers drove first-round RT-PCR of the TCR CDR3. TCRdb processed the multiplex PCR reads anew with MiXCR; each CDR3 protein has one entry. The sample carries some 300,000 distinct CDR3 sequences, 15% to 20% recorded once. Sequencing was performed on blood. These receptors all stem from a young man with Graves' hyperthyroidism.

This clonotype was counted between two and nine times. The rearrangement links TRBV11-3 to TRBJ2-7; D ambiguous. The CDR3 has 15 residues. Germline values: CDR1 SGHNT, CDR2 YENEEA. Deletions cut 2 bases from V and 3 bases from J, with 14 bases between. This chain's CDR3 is CASSLQPGRNYEQYF. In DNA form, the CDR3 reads TGTGCCAGCAGCTTACAGCCAGGTAGAAACTACGAGCAGTACTTC.

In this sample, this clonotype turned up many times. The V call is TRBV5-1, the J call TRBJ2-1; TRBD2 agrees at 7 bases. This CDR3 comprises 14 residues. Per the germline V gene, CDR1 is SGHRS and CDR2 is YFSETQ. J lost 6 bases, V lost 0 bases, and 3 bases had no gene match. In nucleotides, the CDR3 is TGCGCCAGCAGCTTGGCCGCTAGCGGCAATGAGCAGTTCTTC. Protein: CASSLAASGNEQFF.

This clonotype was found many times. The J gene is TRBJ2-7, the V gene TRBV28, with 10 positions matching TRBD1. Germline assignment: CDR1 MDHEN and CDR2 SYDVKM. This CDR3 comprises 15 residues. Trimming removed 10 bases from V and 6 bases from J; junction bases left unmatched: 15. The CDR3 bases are TGTGCCATTTCCTCCGGGACAGGGGTCTTTGGCGAGCAGTACTTC. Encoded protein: CAISSGTGVFGEQYF.

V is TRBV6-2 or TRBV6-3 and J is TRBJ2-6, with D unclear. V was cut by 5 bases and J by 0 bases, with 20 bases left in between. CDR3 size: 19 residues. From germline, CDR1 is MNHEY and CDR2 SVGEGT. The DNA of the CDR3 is TGTGCCAGCAGTGACCCCGACCACTACTCCCACTCTGGGGCCAACGTCCTGACTTTC. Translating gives CASSDPDHYSHSGANVLTF.

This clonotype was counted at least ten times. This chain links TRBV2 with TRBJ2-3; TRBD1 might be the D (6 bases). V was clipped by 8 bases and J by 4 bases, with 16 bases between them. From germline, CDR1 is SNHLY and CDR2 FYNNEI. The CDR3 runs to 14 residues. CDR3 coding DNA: TGTGCCAGCGTCGCGTCTGGGGGCCCAGATACGCAGTATTTT. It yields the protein CASVASGGPDTQYF.

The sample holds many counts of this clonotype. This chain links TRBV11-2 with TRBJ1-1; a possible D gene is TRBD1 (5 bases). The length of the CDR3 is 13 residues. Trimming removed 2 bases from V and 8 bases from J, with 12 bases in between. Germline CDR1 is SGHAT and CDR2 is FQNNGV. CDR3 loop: CASSLSLGVEAFF. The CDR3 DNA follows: TGTGCCAGCAGCTTAAGTCTAGGGGTCGAAGCTTTCTTT.

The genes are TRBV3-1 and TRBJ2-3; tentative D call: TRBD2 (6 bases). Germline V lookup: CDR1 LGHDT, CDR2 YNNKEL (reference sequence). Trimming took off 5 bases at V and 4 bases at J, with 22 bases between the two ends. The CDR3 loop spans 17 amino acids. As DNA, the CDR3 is TGTGCCAGCAGCAAAGGGGTAGGAGGGACGGCGGCAGATACGCAGTATTTT. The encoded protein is CASSKGVGGTAADTQYF.

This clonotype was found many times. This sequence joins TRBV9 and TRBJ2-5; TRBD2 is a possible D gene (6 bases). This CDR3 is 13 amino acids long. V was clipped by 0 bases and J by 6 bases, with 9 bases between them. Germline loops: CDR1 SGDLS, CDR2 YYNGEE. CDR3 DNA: TGTGCCAGCAGCGTAGCGGGAGCGCAGACCCAGTACTTC. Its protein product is CASSVAGAQTQYF.

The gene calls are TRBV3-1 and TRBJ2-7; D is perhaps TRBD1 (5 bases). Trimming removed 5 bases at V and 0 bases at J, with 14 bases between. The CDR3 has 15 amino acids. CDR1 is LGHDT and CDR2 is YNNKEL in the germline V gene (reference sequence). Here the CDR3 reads CASSTSTVASYEQYF. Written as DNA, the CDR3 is TGTGCCAGCAGCACGTCGACAGTGGCCTCCTACGAGCAGTACTTC.

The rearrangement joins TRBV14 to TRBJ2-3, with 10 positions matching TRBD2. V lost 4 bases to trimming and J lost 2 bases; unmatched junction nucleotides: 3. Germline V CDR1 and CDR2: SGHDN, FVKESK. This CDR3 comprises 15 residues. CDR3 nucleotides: TGTGCCAGCAGCCCCGGACTAGCGGCCACAGATACGCAGTATTTT. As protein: CASSPGLAATDTQYF.

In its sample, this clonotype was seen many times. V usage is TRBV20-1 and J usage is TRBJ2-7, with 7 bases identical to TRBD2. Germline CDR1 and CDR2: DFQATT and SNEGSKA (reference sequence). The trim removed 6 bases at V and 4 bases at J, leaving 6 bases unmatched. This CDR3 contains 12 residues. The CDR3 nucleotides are TGCAGTGCGGGAGGGAATCCGTACGAGCAGTACTTC. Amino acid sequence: CSAGGNPYEQYF.

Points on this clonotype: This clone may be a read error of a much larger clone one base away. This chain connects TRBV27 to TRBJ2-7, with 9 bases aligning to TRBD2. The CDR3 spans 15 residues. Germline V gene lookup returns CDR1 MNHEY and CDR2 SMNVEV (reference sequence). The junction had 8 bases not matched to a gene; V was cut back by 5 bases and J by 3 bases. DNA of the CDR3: TGTGCCAGCAGTCCGCGGGGGGGCAGCCTCTACGAGCAGTACTTC. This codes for CASSPRGGSLYEQYF.

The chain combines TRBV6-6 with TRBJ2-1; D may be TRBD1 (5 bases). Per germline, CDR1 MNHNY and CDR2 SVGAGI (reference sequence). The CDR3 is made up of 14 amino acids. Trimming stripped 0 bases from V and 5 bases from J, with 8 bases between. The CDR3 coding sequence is TGTGCCAGCAGTTACTCCCAGGGCGACAATGAGCAGTTCTTC. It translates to CASSYSQGDNEQFF.

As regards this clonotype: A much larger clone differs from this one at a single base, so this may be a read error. CDR3 amino acids: CASSDWASRETQYF. The DNA of the CDR3 is TGTGCCAGCAGTGATTGGGCTAGCCGAGAGACCCAGTACTTC. The chain recombines TRBV2 with TRBJ2-5; tentatively, D is TRBD2 (5 bases). The germline V and J ends were trimmed by 3 bases and 4 bases, with 12 bases remaining between them. This CDR3 is 14 amino acids long. Looked up from germline, CDR1 is SNHLY and CDR2 is FYNNEI.

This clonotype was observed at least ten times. Here the CDR3 DNA reads TGTGCCTGGAGAAGCGGGAGCCGTTGGAACGGGGAGCTGTTTTTT. Amino acids: CAWRSGSRWNGELFF. The V and J genes are TRBV30 and TRBJ2-2; 8 nucleotides line up with TRBD2. CDR3 length: 15 residues. Per the germline V gene, CDR1 is GTSNPN and CDR2 is SVGIG (reference sequence). V lost 3 bases and J lost 7; bases outside the gene matches: 10. Drawing the rest from reference TRBV30 and TRBJ2-2, the complete variable domain is SQTIHQWPATLVQPVGSPLSLECTVEGTSNPNLYWYRQAAGRGLQLLFYSVGIGQISSEVPQNLSASRPQDRQFILSSKKLLLSDSGFYLCAWRSGSRWNGELFFGEGSRLTVL.

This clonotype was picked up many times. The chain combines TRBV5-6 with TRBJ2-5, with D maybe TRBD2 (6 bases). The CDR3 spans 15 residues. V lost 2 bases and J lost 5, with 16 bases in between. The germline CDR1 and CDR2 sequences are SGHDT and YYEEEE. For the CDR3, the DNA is TGTGCCAGCAGCTTTTGGGGCGGGGCTTCCGAGACCCAGTACTTC. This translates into CASSFWGGASETQYF.

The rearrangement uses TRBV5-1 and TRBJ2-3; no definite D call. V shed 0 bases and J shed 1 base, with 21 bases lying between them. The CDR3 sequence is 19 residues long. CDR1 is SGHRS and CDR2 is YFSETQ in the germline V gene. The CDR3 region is CASSLAQVEAAGRTDTQYF. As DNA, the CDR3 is TGCGCCAGCAGCTTGGCGCAGGTCGAGGCAGCAGGTCGCACAGATACGCAGTATTTT.

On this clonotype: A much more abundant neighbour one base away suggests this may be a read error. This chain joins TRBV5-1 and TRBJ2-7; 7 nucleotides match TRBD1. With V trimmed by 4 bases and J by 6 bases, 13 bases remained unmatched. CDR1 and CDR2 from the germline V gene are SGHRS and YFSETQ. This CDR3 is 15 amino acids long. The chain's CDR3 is CASSPSGQVWLEQYF. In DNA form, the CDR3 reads TGCGCCAGCAGCCCCAGCGGACAGGTATGGCTCGAGCAGTACTTC.

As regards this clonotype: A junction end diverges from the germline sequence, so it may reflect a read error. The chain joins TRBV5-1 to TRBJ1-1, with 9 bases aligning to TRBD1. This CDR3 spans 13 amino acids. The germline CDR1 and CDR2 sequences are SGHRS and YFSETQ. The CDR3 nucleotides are TGTGCCAGCAGCAGACAGGGGGGAGCTGAAGCTTTCTTT. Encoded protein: CASSRQGGAEAFF.

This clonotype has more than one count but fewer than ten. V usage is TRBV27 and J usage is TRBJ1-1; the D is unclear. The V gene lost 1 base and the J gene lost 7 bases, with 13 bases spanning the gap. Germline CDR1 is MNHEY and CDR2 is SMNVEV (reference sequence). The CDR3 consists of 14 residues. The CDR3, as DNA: TGTGCCAGCAGTTTATTTCGGTCAGAGATTGAAGCTTTCTTT. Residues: CASSLFRSEIEAFF.

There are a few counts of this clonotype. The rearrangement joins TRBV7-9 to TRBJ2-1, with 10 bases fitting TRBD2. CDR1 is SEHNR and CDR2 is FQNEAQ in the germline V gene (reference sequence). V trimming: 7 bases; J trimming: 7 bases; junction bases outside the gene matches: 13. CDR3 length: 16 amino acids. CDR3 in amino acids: CASTIRGSSGRNEQFF. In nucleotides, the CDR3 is TGTGCCAGCACCATCCGAGGGAGTAGCGGGAGGAATGAGCAGTTCTTC. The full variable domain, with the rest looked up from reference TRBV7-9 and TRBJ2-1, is DTGVSQNPRHKITKRGQNVTFRCDPISEHNRLYWYRQTLGQGPEFLTYFQNEAQLEKSRLLSDRFSAERPKGSFSTLEIQRTEQGDSAMYLCASTIRGSSGRNEQFFGPGTRLTVL.

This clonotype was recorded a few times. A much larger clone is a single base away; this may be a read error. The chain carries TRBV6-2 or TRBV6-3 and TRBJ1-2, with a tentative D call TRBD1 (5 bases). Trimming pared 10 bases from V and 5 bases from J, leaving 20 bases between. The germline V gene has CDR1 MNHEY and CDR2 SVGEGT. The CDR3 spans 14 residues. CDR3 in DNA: TGTGCCACCGTACTGGGACCACAGCCGTATGGCTACACCTTC. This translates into CATVLGPQPYGYTF.

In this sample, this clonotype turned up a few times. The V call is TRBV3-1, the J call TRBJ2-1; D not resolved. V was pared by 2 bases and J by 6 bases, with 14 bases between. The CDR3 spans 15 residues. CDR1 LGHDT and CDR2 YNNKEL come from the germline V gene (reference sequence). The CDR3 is CASSQRGTTSNEQFF. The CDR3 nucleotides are TGTGCCAGCAGCCAACGAGGTACGACGAGCAATGAGCAGTTCTTC.

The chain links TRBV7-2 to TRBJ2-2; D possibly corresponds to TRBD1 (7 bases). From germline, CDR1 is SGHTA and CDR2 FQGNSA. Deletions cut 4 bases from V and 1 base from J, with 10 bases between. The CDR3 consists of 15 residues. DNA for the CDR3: TGTGCCAGCAGCTCCCAGGGGGGGAACACCGGGGAGCTGTTTTTT. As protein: CASSSQGGNTGELFF.

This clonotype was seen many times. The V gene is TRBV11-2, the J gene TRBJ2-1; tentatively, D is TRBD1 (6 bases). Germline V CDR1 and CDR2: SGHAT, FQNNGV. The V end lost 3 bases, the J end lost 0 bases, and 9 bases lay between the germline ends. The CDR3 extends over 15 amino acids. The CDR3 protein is CASSLDRSSYNEQFF. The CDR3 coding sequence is TGTGCCAGCAGCTTGGACAGAAGCTCCTACAATGAGCAGTTCTTC.

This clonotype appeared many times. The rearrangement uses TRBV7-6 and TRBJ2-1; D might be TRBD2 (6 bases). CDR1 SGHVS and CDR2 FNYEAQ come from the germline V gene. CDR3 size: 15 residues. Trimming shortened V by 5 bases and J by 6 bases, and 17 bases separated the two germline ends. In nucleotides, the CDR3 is TGTGCCAGCAGCGACCTACGGGCGGGGCCCAATGAGCAGTTCTTC. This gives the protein CASSDLRAGPNEQFF.

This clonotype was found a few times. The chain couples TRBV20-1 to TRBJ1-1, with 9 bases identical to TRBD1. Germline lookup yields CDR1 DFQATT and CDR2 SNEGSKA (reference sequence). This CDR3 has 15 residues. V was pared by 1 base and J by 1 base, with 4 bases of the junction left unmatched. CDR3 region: CSARGATGGNTEAFF. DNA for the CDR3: TGCAGTGCTAGAGGAGCGACAGGGGGGAACACTGAAGCTTTCTTT.